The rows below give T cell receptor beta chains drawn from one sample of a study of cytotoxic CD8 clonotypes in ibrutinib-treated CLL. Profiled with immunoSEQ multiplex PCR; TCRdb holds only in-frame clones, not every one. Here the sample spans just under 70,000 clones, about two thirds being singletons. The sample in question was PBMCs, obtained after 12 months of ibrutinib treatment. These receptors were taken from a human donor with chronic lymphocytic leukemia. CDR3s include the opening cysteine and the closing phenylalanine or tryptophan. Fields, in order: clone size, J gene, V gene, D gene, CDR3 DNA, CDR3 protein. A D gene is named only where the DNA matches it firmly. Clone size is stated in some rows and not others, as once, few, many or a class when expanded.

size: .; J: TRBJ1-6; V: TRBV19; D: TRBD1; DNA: TGTGCCAGTAGTCAGGGACAGGGGGTAAATTCACCCCTCCACTTT; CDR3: CASSQGQGVNSPLHF
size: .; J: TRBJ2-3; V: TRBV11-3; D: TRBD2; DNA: TGTGCCAGCAGCTTAACTAGCGGGGGCAAGGATACGCAGTATTTT; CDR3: CASSLTSGGKDTQYF
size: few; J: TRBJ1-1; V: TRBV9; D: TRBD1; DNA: TGTGCCAGCAGCGTAGAGGGGACAGGGGGGAACGCTGAAGCTTTCTTT; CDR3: CASSVEGTGGNAEAFF
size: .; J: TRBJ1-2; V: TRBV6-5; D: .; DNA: TGTGCCAGCGGGACGACGGCCGGCGTATCTGGCTACACCTTC; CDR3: CASGTTAGVSGYTF
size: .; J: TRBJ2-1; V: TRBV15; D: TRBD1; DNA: TGTGCCACCAGCAGATTTCAGAGAGGGGGCGATGAGCAGTTCTTC; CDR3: CATSRFQRGGDEQFF
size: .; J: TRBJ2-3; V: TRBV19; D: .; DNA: TGTGCCAGTAGAGGAGGGCAGGACACAGATACGCAGTATTTT; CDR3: CASRGGQDTDTQYF
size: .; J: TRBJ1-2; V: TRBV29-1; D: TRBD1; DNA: TGCAGCGTGGGGACAGGGCAAGACTATGGCTACACCTTC; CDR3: CSVGTGQDYGYTF
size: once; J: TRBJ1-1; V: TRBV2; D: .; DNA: TGTGCCAGCAGGACGGGTGGTACTGAAGCTTTCTTT; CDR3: CASRTGGTEAFF
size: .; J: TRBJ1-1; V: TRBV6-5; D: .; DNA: TGTGCCAGCAGTCGACGGTCGATTATGAACACTGAAGCTTTCTTT; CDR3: CASSRRSIMNTEAFF
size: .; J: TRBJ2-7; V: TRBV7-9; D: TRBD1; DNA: TGTGCCAGCAGCCCCCGGGACAGGGGATACGAGCAGTACTTC; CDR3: CASSPRDRGYEQYF
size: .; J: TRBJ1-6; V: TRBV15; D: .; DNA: TGTGCCACCAGCAGAGACAGCAATTCACCCCTCCACTTT; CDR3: CATSRDSNSPLHF
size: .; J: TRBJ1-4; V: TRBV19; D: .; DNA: TGTGCCGGCGGGGACAACTATAATGAAAAACTGTTTTTT; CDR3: CAGGDNYNEKLFF
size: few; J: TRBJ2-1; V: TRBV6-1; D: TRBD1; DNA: TGTGCCAGCAGACTAATAGGGGGCGAGCAGTTCTTC; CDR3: CASRLIGGEQFF
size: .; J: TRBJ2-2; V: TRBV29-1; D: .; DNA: TGCAGCGTTCCGGGACTGGTCACCGGGGAGCTGTTTTTT; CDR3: CSVPGLVTGELFF
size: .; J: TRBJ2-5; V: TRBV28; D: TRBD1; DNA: TGTGCCAGCAGCAGGGACAGGGGCGGCGAGACCCAGTACTTC; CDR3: CASSRDRGGETQYF
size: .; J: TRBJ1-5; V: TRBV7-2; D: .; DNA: TGTGCCAGCAGGGGGAGCAATCAGCCCCAGCATTTT; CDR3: CASRGSNQPQHF
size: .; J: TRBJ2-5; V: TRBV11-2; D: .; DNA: TGTGCCAGCAGCTCTACATTGGGGGAGACCCAGTACTTC; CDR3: CASSSTLGETQYF
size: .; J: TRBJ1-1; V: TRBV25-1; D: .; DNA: TGTGCCACCCTGGGGGGGGGCACTGAAGCTTTCTTT; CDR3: CATLGGGTEAFF
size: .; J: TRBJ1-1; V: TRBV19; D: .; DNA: TGTGCCAGTATTCCATCATCCGGCGGCGGGGGCACTGAAGCTTTCTTT; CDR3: CASIPSSGGGGTEAFF
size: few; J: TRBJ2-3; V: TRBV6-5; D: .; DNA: TGCGTCGTCGGGCGAGATACGCAGTATTTT; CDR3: CVVGRDTQYF
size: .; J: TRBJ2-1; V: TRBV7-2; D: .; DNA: TGTGCCAGCAGCTTATTGAGTTTTAGCTGGAATGAGCAGTTCTTC; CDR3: CASSLLSFSWNEQFF
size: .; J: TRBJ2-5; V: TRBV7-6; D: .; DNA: TGTGCCAGCAGCTTAGACAGGCGGCAAGAGACCCAGTACTTC; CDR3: CASSLDRRQETQYF
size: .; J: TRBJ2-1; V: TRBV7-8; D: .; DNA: TGTGCCAGCAGCTTGGCGTTTAGGTATGAGCAGTTCTTC; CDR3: CASSLAFRYEQFF
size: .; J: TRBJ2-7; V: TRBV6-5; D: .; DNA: TGTGCCAGCGGCTCCTACGAGCAGTACTTC; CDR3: CASGSYEQYF
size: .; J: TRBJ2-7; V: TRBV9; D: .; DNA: TGTGCCAGCAGCGTAGAGGTAGGGGGGACCTACGAGCAGTACTTC; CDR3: CASSVEVGGTYEQYF
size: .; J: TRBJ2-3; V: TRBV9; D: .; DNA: TGTGCCAGCACAGGGGCAGACACAGATACGCAGTATTTT; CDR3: CASTGADTDTQYF
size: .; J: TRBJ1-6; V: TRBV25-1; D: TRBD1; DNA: TGTGCCAGCAGTCCGGACAGGGGGAATTCACCCCTCCACTTT; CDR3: CASSPDRGNSPLHF
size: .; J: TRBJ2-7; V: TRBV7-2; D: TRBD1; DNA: TGTGCCAGCAGCCCACGACCGGGACAGGGCGTCGAGCAGTACTTC; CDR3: CASSPRPGQGVEQYF
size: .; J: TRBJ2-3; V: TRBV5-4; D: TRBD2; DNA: TGTGCCAGCAGTTCTCGGACTAGCGGGGGGGCTAGGATCGATACGCAGTATTTT; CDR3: CASSSRTSGGARIDTQYF